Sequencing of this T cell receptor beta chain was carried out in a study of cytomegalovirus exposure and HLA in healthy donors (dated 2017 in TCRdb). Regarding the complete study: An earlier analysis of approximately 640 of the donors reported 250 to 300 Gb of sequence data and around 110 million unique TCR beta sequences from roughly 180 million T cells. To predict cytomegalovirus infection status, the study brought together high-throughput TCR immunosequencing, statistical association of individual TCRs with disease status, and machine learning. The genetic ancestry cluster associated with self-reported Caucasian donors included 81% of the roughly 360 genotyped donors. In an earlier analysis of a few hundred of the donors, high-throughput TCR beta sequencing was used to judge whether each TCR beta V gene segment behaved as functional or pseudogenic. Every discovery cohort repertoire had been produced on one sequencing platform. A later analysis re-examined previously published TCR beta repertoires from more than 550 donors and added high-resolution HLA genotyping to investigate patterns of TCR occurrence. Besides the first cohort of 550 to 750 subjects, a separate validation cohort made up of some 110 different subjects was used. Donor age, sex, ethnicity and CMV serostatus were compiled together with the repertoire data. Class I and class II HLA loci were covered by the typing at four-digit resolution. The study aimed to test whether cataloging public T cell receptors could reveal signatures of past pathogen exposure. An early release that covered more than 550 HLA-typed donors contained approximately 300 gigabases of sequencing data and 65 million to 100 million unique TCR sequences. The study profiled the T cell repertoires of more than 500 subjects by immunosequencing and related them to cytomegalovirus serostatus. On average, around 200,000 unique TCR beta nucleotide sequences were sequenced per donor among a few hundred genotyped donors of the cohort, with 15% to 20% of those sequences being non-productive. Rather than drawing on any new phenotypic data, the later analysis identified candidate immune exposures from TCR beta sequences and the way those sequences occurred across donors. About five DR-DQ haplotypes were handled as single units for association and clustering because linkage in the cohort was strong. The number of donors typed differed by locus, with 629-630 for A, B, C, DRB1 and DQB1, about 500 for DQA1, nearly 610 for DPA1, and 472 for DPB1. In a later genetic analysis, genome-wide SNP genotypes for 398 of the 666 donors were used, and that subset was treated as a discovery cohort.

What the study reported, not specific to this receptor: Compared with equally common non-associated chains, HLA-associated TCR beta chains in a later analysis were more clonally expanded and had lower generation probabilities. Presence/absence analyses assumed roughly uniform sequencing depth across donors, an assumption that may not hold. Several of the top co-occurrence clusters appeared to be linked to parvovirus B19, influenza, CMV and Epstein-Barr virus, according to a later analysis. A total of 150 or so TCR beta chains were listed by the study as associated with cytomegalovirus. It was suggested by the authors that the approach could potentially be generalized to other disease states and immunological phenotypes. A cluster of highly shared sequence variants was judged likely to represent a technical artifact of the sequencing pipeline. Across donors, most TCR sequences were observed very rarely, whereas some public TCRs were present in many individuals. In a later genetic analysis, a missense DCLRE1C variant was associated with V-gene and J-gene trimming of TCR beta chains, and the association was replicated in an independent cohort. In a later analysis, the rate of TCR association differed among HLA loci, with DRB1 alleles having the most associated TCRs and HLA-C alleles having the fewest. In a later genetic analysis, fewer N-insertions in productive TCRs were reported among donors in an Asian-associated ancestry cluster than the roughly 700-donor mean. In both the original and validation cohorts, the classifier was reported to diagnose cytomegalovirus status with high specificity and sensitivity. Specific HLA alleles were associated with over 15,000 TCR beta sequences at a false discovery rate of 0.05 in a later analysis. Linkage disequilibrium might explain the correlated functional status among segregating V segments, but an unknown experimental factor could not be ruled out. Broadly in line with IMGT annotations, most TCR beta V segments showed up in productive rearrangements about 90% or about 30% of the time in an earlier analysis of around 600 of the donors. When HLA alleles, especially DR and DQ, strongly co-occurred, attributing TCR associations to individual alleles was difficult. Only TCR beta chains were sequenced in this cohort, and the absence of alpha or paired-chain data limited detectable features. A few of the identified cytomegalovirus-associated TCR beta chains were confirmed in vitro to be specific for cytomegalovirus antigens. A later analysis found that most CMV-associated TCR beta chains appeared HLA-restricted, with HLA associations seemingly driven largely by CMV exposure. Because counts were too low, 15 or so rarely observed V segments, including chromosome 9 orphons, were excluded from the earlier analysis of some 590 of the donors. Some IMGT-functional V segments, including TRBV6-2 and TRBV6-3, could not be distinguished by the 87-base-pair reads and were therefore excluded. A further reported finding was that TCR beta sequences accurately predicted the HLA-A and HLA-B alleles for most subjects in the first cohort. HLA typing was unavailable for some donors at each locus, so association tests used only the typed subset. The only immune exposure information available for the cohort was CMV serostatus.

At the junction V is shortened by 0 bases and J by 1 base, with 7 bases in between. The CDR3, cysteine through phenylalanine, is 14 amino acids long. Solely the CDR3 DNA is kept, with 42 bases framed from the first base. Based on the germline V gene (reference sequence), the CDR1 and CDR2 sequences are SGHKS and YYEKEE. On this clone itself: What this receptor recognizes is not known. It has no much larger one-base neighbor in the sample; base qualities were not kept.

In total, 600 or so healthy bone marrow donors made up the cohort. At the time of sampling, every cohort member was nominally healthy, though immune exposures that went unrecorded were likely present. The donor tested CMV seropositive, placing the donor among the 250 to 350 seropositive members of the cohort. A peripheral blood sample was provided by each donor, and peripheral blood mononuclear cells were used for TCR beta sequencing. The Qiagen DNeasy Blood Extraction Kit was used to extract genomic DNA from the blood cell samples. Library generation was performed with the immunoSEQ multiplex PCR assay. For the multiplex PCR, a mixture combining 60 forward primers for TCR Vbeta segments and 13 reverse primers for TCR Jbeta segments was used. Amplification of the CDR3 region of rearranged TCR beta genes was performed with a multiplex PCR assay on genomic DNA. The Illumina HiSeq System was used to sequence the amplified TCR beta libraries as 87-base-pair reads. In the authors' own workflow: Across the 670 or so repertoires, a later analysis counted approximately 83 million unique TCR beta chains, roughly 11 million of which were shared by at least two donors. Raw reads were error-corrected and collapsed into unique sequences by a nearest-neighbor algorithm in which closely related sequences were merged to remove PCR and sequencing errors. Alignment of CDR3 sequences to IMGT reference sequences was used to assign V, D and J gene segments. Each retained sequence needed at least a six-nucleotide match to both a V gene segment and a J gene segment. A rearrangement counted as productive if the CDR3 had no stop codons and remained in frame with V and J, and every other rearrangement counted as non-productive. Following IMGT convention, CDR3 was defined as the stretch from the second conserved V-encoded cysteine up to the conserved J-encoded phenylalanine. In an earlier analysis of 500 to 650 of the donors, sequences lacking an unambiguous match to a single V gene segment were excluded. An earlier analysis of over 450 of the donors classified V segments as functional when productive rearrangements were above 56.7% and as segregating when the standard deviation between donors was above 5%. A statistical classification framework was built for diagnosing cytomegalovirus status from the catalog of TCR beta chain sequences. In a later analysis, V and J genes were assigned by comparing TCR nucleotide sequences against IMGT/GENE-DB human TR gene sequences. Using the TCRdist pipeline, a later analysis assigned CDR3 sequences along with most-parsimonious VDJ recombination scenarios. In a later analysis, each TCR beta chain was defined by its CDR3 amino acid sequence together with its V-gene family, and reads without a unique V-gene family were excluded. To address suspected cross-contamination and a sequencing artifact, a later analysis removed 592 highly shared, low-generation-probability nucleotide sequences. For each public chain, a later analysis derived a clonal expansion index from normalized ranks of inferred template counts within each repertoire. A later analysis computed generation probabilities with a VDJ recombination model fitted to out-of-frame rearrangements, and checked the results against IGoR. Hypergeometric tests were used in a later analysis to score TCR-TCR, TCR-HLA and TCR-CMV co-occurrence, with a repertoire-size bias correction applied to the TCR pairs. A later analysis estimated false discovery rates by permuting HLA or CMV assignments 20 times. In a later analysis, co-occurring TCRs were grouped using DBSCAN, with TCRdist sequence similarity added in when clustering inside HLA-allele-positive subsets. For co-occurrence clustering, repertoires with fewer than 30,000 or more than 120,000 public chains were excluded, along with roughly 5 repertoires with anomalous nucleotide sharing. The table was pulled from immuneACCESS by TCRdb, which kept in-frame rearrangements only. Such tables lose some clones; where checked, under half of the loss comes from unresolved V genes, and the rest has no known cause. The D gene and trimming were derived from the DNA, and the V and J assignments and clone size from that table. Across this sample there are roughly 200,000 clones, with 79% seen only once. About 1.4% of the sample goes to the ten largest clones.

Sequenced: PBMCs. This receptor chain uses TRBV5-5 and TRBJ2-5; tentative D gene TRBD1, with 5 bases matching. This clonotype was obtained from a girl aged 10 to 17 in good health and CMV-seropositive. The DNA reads TGTGCCAGCAGCTTGGGGCAGGGCCAAGAGACCCAGTACTTC. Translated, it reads CASSLGQGQETQYF.